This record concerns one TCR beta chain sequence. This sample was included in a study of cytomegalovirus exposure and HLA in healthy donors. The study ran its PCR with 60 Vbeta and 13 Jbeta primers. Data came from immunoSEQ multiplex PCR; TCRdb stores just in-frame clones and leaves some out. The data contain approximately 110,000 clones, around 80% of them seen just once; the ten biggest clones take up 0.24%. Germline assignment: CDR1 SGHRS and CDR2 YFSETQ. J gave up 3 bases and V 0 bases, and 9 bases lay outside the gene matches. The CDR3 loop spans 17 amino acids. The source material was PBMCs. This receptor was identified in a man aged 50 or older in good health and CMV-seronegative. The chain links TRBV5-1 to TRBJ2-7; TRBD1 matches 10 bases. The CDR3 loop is CASSLVRDRGRGYEQYF. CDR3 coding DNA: TGCGCCAGCAGCTTGGTACGGGACAGGGGTAGGGGCTACGAGCAGTACTTC. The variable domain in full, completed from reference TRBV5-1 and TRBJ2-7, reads KAGVTQTPRYLIKTRGQQVTLSCSPISGHRSVSWYQQTPGQGLQFLFEYFSETQRNKGNFPGRFSGRQFSNSRSEMNVSTLELGDSALYLCASSLVRDRGRGYEQYFGPGTRLTVT.